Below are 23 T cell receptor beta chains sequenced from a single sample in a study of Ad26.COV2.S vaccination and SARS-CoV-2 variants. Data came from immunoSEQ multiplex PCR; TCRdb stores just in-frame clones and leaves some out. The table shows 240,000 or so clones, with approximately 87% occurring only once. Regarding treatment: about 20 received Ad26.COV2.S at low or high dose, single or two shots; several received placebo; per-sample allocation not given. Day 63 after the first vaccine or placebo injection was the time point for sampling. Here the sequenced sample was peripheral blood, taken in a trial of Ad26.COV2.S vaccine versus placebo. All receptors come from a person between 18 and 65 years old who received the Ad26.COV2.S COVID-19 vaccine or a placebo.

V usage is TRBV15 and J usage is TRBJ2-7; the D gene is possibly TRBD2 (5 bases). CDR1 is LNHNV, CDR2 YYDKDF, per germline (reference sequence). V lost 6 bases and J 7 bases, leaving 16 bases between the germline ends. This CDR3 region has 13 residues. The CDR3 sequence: CATRAPPSGEQYF. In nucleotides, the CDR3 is TGTGCCACCAGGGCACCCCCCTCGGGGGAGCAGTACTTC.

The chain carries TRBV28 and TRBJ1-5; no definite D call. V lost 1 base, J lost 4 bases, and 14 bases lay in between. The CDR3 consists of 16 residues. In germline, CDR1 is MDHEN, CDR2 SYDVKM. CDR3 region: CASSLLLLLNNQPQHF. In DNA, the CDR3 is TGTGCCAGCAGTTTATTACTACTGTTAAATAATCAGCCCCAGCATTTT.

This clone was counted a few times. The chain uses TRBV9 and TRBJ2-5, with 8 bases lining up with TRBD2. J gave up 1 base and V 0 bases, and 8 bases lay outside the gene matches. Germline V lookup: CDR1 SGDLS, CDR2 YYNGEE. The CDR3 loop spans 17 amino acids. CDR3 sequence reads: CASSVGAAGGGQETQYF. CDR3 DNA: TGTGCCAGCAGCGTAGGGGCGGCGGGAGGAGGCCAAGAGACCCAGTACTTC.

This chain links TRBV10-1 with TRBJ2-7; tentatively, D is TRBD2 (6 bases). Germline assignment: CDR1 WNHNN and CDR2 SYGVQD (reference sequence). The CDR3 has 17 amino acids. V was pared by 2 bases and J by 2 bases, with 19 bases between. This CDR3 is CASSEGGARAETYEQYF. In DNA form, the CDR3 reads TGCGCCAGCAGTGAGGGCGGGGCCCGGGCGGAGACCTACGAGCAGTACTTC.

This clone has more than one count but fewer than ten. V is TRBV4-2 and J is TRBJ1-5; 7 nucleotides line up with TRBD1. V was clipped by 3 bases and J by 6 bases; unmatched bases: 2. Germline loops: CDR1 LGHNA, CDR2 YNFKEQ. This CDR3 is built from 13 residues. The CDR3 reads CASSQNRGQPQHF. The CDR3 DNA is TGTGCCAGCAGCCAGAACAGGGGTCAGCCCCAGCATTTT.

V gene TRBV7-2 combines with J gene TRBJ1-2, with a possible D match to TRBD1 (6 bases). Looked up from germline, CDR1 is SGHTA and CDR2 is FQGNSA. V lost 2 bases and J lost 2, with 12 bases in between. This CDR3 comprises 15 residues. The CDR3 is CASSLFKGQNYGYTF. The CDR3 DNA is TGTGCCAGCAGCTTATTTAAAGGACAGAACTATGGCTACACCTTC.

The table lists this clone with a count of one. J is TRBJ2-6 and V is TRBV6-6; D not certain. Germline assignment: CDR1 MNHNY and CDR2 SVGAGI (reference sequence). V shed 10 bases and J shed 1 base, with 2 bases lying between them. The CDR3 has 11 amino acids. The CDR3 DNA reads TGTGCCATATCTGGGGCCAACGTCCTGACTTTC. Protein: CAISGANVLTF.

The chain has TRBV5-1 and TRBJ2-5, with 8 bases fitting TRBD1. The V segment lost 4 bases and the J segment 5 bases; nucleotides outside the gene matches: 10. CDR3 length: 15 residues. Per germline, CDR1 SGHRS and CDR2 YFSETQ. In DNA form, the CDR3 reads TGCGCCAGCAGCGGAACAGGGGGAATTGGGGAGACCCAGTACTTC. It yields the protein CASSGTGGIGETQYF. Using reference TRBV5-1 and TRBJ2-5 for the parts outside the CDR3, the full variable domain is KAGVTQTPRYLIKTRGQQVTLSCSPISGHRSVSWYQQTPGQGLQFLFEYFSETQRNKGNFPGRFSGRQFSNSRSEMNVSTLELGDSALYLCASSGTGGIGETQYFGPGTRLLVL.

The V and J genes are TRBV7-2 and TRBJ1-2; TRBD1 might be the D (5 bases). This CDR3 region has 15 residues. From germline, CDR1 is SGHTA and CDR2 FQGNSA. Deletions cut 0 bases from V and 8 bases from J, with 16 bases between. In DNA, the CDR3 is TGTGCCAGCAGCTTAGCGGCCGTGGGGGAAGGGGGCTACACCTTC. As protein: CASSLAAVGEGGYTF.

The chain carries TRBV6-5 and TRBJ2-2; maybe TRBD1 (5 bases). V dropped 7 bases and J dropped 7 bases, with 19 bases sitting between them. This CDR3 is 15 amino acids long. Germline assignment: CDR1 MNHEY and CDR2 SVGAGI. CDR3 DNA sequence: TGTGCCAGCACCCCAGACTCTCCTAGGGGCGGGGAGCTGTTTTTT. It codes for CASTPDSPRGGELFF.

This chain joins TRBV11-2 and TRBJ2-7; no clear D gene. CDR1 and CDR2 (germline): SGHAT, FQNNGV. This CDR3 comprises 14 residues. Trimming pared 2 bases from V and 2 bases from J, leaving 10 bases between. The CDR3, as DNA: TGTGCCAGCAGCTTACTAGGGATAACCTACGAGCAGTACTTC. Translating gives CASSLLGITYEQYF.

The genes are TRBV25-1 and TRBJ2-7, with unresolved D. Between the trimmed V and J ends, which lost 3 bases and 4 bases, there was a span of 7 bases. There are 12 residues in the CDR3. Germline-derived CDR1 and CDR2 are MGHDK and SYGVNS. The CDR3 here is CASSDSGYEQYF. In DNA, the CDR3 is TGTGCCAGCAGTGACTCGGGTTACGAGCAGTACTTC.

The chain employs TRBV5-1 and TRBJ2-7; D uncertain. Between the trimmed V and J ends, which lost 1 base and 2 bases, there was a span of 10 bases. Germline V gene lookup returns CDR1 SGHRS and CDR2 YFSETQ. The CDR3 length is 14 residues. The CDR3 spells CASSLKAMPYEQYF. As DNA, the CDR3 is TGCGCCAGCAGCTTGAAGGCCATGCCCTACGAGCAGTACTTC.

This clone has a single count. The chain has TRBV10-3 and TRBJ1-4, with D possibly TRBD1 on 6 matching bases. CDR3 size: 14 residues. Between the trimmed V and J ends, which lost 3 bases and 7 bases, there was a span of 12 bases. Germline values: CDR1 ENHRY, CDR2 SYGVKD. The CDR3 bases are TGTGCCATCAGTGAAGGGGGTGGCGGTGAAAAACTGTTTTTT. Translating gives CAISEGGGGEKLFF.

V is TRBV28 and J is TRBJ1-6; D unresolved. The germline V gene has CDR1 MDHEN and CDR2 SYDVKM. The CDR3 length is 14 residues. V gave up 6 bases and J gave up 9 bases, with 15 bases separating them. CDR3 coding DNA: TGTGCCAGCAGGCTACAGTTTGCTAGTTCACCCCTCCACTTT. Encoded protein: CASRLQFASSPLHF.

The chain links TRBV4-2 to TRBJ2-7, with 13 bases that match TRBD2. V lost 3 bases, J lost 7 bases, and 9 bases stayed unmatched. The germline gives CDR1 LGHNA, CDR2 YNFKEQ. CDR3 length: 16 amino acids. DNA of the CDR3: TGTGCCAGCAGCCATGCACTAGCGGGAGGGCCGCGGGAGCAGTACTTC. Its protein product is CASSHALAGGPREQYF.

The CDR3 loop reads CASRRTSPSYEQYF. The CDR3 DNA reads TGTGCCAGCAGAAGGACTTCCCCCTCCTACGAGCAGTACTTC. V is TRBV6-5 and J is TRBJ2-7, with a tentative D call TRBD2 (5 bases). Germline values: CDR1 MNHEY, CDR2 SVGAGI. Trimming left V 6 bases short and J 0 bases short, with 12 bases between. This CDR3 has 14 residues.

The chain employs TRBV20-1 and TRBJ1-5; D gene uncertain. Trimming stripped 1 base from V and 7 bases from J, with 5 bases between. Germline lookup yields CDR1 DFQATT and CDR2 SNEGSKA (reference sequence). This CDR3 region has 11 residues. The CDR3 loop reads CSARGGQPQHF. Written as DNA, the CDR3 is TGCAGTGCTAGAGGCGGACAGCCCCAGCATTTT.

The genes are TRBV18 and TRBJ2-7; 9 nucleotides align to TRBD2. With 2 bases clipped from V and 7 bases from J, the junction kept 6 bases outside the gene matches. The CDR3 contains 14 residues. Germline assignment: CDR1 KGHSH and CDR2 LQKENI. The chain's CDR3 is CASSPEGTSWEQYF. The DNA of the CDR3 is TGTGCCAGCTCACCAGAGGGGACTAGCTGGGAGCAGTACTTC.

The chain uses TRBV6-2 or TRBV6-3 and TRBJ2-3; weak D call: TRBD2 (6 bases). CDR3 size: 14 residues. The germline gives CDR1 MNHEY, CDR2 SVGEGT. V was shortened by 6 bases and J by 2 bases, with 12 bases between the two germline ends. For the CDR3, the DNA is TGTGCCAGCAGCGATGGGACTTTCACAGATACGCAGTATTTT. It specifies CASSDGTFTDTQYF.

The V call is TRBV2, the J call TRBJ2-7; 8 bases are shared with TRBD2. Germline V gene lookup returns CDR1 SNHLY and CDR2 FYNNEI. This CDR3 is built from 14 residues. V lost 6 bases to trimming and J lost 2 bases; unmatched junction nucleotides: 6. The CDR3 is CASSQAGGPYEQYF. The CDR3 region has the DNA TGTGCCAGCAGCCAGGCGGGGGGACCCTACGAGCAGTACTTC.

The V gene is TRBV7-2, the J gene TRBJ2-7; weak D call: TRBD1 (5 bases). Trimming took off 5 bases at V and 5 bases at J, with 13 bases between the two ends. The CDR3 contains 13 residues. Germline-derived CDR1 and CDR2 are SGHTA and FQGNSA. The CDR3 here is CASSLRQKDEQYF. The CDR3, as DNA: TGTGCCAGCAGCCTCCGACAGAAGGACGAGCAGTACTTC.

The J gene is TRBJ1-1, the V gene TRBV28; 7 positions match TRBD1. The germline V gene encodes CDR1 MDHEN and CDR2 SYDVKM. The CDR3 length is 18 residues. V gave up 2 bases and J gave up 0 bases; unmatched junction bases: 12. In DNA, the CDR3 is TGTGCCAGCAGTTTACCCGGGACAGCGTTCGGCATGAACACTGAAGCTTTCTTT. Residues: CASSLPGTAFGMNTEAFF.